This TCR beta chain came from a study of OX40 agonist ivuxolimab in advanced cancers. Study-level background: Ivuxolimab was a fully human IgG2 agonistic monoclonal antibody targeting the costimulatory receptor OX40 (CD134). Of the approximately 53 patients in dose escalation, 19 had hepatocellular carcinoma, some 15 had melanoma, 9 had renal cell carcinoma and 9 had head and neck cancer. A male proportion of about 79% and a mean age of approximately 58 years, ranging from roughly 23 to 90, were recorded for the dose-escalation cohort. Partial responses were achieved by three dose-escalation patients, of whom one had hepatocellular carcinoma and two had cutaneous melanoma. Prior anti-PD-1, anti-PD-L1 or anti-CTLA-4 therapy was permitted, and approximately 41% of dose-escalation patients had received checkpoint inhibitors. The point of sequencing TCRbeta in the periphery was to test whether ivuxolimab changed TCR sequence diversity and drove clonal T-cell expansion. Intravenous ivuxolimab was administered to patients every 2 weeks at six dose levels: 0.01, 0.1, 0.3, 1.5, 3 and 10 mg/kg. The paper covers the monotherapy dose-escalation part of the phase I ivuxolimab trial, which included N of about 50 patients. The paper's findings and limits, for the study overall: Which antigens the clonally expanded peripheral T cells were specific for was not determined. In the 0.1-3.0 mg/kg groups, partial responders had among the lowest normalized peripheral clonal expansion, particularly in CD8+ T cells. At doses from 0.1 to 3.0 mg/kg, clonal expansion was seen in both CD4+ and CD8+ blood T cells between baseline and week 6. On average, CD8+ T cells showed more expanded clones than CD4+ T cells after ivuxolimab. Low levels of normalized T-cell clonal expansion were also seen in some patients who did not respond.

This clone was recorded once. This receptor's antigen is unknown. No much larger clone is present one base from it, and per-base qualities are unavailable. The trial excluded patients who had a history of autoimmune disease or were on systemic immunosuppression. Peripheral blood for TCR sequencing was collected from all dose cohorts at baseline, on cycle 4 day 1, and on cycle 7 day 1. Samples came from an open-label, multicenter, first-in-human phase I dose-escalation trial of ivuxolimab. Adults with locally advanced or metastatic melanoma, renal cell, hepatocellular, or head and neck squamous cell carcinoma were enrolled in the trial. Before TCR sequencing, CD4+ T cells and CD8+ T cells were sorted from peripheral blood as separate populations. CDR1 SGHKS and CDR2 YYEKEE are derived from the germline V gene (reference sequence). The CDR3 goes from the cysteine to the phenylalanine over 15 residues. The sequence is cut down to CDR3 DNA, 45 bases in frame from base 1. The germline V and J ends show losses of 1 base and 6 bases respectively, and no gene match explains 7 bases of the junction.

For sequencing of the TCRbeta CDR3 region, genomic DNA was extracted from the sorted cells. TCRbeta CDR3 regions were sequenced using the immunoSEQ Assay. TCRdb limited this immuneACCESS table to in-frame rearrangements with V and J called. A share of clones is missing; checked studies link under half to unresolved V genes, and the rest is unexplained. The sample contains about 92,000 clones, 90% to 95% of them found a single time. The ten largest clones represent 0.25% to 0.35% of the sample. The starting material was CD4+ or CD8+ T cells sorted from blood, obtained in a trial of the OX40 agonist ivuxolimab. Here the chain combines TRBV5-5 and TRBJ2-7, with 10 bases matching TRBD2. The origin of this receptor is an adult with an advanced solid tumor such as melanoma, head and neck, liver or kidney cancer. The nucleotide sequence reads TGTGCCAGCAGCTTGTCGTTGCTAGCGGGAGTCGAGCAGTACTTC. It translates to CASSLSLLAGVEQYF.